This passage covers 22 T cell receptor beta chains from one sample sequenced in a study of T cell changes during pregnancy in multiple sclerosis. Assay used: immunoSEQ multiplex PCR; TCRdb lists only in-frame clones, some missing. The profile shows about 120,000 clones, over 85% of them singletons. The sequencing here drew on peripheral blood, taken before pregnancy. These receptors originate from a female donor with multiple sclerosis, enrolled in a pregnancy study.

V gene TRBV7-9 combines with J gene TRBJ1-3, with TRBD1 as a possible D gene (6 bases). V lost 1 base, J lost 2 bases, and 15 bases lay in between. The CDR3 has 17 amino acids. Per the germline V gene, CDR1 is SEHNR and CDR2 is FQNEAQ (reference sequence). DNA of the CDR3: TGTGCCAGCAGCTTAGTCGGATGGGACACCGCTGGAAACACCATATATTTT. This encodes CASSLVGWDTAGNTIYF.

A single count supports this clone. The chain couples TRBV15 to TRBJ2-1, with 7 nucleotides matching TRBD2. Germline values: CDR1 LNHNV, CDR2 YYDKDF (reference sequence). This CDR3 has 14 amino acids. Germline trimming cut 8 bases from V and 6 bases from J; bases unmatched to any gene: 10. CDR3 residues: CATALTGGVNEQFF. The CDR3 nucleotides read TGTGCCACCGCGTTGACGGGAGGCGTCAATGAGCAGTTCTTC.

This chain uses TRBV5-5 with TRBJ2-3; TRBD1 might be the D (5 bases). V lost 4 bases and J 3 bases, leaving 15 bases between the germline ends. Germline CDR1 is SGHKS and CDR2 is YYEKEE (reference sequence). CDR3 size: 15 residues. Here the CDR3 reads CASSHRQKLTDTQYF. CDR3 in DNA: TGTGCCAGCAGCCATCGACAGAAGCTGACAGATACGCAGTATTTT.

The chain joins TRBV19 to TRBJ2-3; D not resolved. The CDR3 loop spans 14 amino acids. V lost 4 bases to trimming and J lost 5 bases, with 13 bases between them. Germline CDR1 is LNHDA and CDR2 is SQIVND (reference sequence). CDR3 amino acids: CASSTLQLGDTQYF. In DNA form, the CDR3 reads TGTGCCAGTAGTACCCTTCAACTCGGAGATACGCAGTATTTT.

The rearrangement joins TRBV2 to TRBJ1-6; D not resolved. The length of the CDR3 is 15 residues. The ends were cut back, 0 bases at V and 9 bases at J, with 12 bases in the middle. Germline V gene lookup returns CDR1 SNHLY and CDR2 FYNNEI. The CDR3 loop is CASSEAPRPLSPLHF. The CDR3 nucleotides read TGTGCCAGCAGTGAAGCCCCGCGGCCTCTTTCACCCCTCCACTTT.

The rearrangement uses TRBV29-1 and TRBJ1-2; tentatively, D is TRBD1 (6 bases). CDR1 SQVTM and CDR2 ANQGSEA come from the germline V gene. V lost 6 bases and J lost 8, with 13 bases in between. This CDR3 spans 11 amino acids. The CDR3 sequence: CSVGGGGGYTF. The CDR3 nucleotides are TGCAGCGTGGGAGGGGGAGGAGGCTACACCTTC.

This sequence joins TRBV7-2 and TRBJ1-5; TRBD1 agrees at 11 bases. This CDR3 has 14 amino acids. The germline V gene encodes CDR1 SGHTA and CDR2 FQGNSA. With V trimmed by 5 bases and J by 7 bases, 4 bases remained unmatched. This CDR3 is CASSAGTGGQPQHF. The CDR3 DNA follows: TGTGCCAGCAGCGCCGGGACAGGGGGACAGCCCCAGCATTTT.

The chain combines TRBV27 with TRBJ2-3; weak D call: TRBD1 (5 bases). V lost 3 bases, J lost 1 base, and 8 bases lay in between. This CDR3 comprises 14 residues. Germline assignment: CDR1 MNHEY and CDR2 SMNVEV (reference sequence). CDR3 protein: CASSFSRGTDTQYF. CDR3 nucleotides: TGTGCCAGCAGTTTTTCCAGGGGCACAGATACGCAGTATTTT.

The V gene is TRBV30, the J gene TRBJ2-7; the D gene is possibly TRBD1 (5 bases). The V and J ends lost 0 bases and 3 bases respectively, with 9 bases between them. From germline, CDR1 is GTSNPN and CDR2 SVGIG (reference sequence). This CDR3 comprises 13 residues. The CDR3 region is CAWSVGQGYEQYF. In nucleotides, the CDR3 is TGTGCCTGGAGTGTAGGGCAGGGCTACGAGCAGTACTTC.

CDR3 sequence reads: CASSLWSEYGNTEAFF. Here the CDR3 DNA reads TGTGCCAGCAGTTTATGGAGTGAGTATGGGAACACTGAAGCTTTCTTT. The V gene is TRBV28, the J gene TRBJ1-1; no clear D. Germline CDR1 and CDR2: MDHEN and SYDVKM. V lost 0 bases, J lost 1 base, and 12 bases lay in between. The CDR3 is 16 residues long.

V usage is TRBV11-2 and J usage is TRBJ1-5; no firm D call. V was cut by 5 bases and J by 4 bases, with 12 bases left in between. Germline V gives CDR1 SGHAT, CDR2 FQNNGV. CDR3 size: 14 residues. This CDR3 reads CASSQSTKNQPQHF. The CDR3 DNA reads TGTGCCAGCAGCCAATCTACTAAAAATCAGCCCCAGCATTTT.

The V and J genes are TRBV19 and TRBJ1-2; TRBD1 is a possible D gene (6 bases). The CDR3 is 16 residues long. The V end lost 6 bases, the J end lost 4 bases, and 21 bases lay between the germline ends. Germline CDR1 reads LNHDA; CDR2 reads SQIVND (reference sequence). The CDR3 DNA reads TGTGCCAGTAGACCGAATCCCCCAACAGGGATCTATGGCTACACCTTC. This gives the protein CASRPNPPTGIYGYTF. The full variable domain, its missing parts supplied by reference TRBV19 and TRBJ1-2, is DGGITQSPKYLFRKEGQNVTLSCEQNLNHDAMYWYRQDPGQGLRLIYYSQIVNDFQKGDIAEGYSVSREKKESFPLTVTSAQKNPTAFYLCASRPNPPTGIYGYTFGSGTRLTVV.

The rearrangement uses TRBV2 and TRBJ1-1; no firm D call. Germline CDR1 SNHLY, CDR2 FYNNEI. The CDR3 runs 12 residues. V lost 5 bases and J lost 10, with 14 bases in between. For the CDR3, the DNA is TGTGCCAGCAGTTTAGACTCTCTTGTAGCTTTCTTT. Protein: CASSLDSLVAFF. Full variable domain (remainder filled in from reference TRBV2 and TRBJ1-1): EPEVTQTPSHQVTQMGQEVILRCVPISNHLYFYWYRQILGQKVEFLVSFYNNEISEKSEIFDDQFSVERPDGSNFTLKIRSTKLEDSAMYFCASSLDSLVAFFGQGTRLTVV.

Here the CDR3 DNA reads TGTGCCTGGAGATACGCCCGGGGGACTGAAGCTTTCTTT. Translated: CAWRYARGTEAFF. The V call is TRBV30, the J call TRBJ1-1; the D gene is possibly TRBD1 (5 bases). V gave up 3 bases and J gave up 5 bases, with 13 bases separating them. Germline CDR1 reads GTSNPN; CDR2 reads SVGIG (reference sequence). The CDR3 sequence is 13 residues long. The full variable domain, completed using reference TRBV30 and TRBJ1-1, is SQTIHQWPATLVQPVGSPLSLECTVEGTSNPNLYWYRQAAGRGLQLLFYSVGIGQISSEVPQNLSASRPQDRQFILSSKKLLLSDSGFYLCAWRYARGTEAFFGQGTRLTVV.

CDR3 bases: TGCGCCAGCAGCCAAGAAGGCGTGGGGGGTCCTTCCTACGAGCAGTACTTC. As protein: CASSQEGVGGPSYEQYF. The rearrangement joins TRBV4-1 to TRBJ2-7; D is possibly TRBD2 (6 bases). This CDR3 region has 17 residues. V lost 0 bases, J lost 1 base, and 16 bases lay in between. Germline CDR1 is MGHRA and CDR2 is YSYEKL.

CDR3 protein: CASSYSEGTEAFF. The CDR3 DNA follows: TGTGCCAGCAGTTACTCTGAGGGCACTGAAGCTTTCTTT. The rearrangement links TRBV6-5 to TRBJ1-1; D remains unclear. The CDR3 consists of 13 residues. The germline V gene encodes CDR1 MNHEY and CDR2 SVGAGI. V lost 0 bases and J lost 4, with 6 bases in between.

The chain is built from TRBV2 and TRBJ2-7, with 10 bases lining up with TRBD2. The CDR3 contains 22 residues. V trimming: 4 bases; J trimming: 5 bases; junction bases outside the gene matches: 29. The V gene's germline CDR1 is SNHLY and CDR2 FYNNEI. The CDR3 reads CASSVSKGGGPNPRLAGHEQYF. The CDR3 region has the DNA TGTGCCAGCAGTGTCAGTAAGGGGGGTGGACCCAATCCCCGACTAGCGGGTCACGAGCAGTACTTC.

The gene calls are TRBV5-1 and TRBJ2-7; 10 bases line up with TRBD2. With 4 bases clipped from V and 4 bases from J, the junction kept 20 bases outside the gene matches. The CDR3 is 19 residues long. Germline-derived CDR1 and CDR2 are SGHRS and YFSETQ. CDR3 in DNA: TGCGCCAGCAGCCCAATCGGGGTGAAAGCGGGAGGGCCGAGTTACGAGCAGTACTTC. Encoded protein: CASSPIGVKAGGPSYEQYF.

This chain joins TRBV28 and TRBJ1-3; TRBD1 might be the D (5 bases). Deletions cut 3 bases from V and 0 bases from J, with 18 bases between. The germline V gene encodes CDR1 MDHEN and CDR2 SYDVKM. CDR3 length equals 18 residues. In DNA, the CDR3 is TGTGCCAGCAGTTTGGGGGGACTTACCATCCCCTCTGGAAACACCATATATTTT. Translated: CASSLGGLTIPSGNTIYF.

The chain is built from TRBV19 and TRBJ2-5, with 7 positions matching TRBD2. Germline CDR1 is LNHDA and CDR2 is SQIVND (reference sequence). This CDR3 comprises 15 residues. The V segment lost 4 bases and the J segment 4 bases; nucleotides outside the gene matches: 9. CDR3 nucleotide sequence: TGTGCCAGTAGTAAAGGGTGGGCGGGAGCAGAGACCCAGTACTTC. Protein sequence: CASSKGWAGAETQYF.

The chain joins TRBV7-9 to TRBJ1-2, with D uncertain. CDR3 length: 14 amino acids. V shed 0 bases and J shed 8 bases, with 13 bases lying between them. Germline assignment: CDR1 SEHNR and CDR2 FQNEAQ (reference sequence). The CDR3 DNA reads TGTGCCAGCAGCTTAGCAAGGGAAGAGGGAGGCTACACCTTC. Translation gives CASSLAREEGGYTF.

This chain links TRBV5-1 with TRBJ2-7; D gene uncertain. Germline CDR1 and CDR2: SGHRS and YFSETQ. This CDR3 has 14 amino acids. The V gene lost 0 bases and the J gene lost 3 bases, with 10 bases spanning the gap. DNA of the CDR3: TGCGCCAGCAGCTTGGGGCTAGGAGTCTACGAGCAGTACTTC. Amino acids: CASSLGLGVYEQYF.